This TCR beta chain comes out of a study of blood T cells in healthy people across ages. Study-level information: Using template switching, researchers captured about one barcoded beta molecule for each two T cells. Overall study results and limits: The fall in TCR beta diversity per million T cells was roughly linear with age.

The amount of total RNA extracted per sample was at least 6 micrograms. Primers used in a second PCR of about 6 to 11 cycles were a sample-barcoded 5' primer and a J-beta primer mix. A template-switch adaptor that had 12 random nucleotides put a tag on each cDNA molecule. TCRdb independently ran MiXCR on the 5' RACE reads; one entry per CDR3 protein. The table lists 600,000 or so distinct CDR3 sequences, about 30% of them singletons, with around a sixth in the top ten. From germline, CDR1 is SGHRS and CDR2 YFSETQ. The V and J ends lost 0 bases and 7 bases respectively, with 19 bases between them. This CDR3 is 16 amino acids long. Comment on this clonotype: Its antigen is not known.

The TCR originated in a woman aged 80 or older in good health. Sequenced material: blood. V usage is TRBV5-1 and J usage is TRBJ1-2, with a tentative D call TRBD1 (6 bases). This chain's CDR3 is CASSLVTGGAVVGYTF. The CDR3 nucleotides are TGCGCCAGCAGCTTGGTAACCGGGGGCGCAGTCGTTGGCTACACCTTC.